The 30 T cell receptor beta chains below were found in one sample sequenced in a study of cytomegalovirus exposure and HLA in healthy donors. Primers: 60 Vbeta forward and 13 Jbeta reverse. Sequencing was performed with immunoSEQ multiplex PCR; in TCRdb, only in-frame clones are kept and a portion is missing. Here the sample spans more than 95,000 clones, roughly 77% being singletons. The source material was PBMCs. The source is a man between 18 and 29 years old in good health and CMV-seronegative.

This sequence joins TRBV5-6 and TRBJ2-6, with 7 nucleotides matching TRBD1. Germline CDR1 and CDR2: SGHDT and YYEEEE. V lost 4 bases to trimming and J lost 0 bases; unmatched junction nucleotides: 10. The CDR3 has 18 amino acids. CDR3 amino acids: CASSAPGQWSSGANVLTF. The CDR3 nucleotides are TGTGCCAGCAGCGCTCCGGGACAGTGGAGCTCTGGGGCCAACGTCCTGACTTTC.

V gene TRBV4-1 combines with J gene TRBJ1-4; 12 bases are shared with TRBD1. In germline, CDR1 is MGHRA, CDR2 YSYEKL. The CDR3 totals 17 residues. V dropped 2 bases and J dropped 4; count of bases not matched to a gene: 5. The CDR3 sequence: CASSQRGTGGGNEKLFF. The DNA for the CDR3 is TGCGCCAGCAGCCAAAGGGGGACAGGGGGCGGTAATGAAAAACTGTTTTTT.

The sample holds one count of this clone. This chain uses TRBV5-1 with TRBJ2-5, with 8 bases that match TRBD1. With the DNA end fitting TRBJ2-7 better, the J assignment may be wrong. The CDR3 totals 13 residues. The germline V gene encodes CDR1 SGHRS and CDR2 YFSETQ. The chain's CDR3 is CASSGQGRHEQYF. The DNA for the CDR3 is TGCGCCAGCAGCGGACAGGGTCGCCACGAGCAGTACTTC.

The chain carries TRBV5-1 and TRBJ1-4; 7 bases are a match to TRBD1. This CDR3 has 14 amino acids. Germline CDR1 SGHRS, CDR2 YFSETQ. After removal of 4 bases from V and 4 bases from J, the junction contained 4 bases not matched to a gene. The DNA for the CDR3 is TGCGCCAGCAGCGGGGACAGTATTAATGAAAAACTGTTTTTT. Protein product: CASSGDSINEKLFF. Combining the CDR3 with reference TRBV5-1 and TRBJ1-4 gives the whole variable domain KAGVTQTPRYLIKTRGQQVTLSCSPISGHRSVSWYQQTPGQGLQFLFEYFSETQRNKGNFPGRFSGRQFSNSRSEMNVSTLELGDSALYLCASSGDSINEKLFFGSGTQLSVL.

This clone occurred a few times. The V gene is TRBV25-1, the J gene TRBJ1-1, with TRBD1 as a possible D gene (5 bases). With 1 base removed from V and 2 bases from J, the gap between germline ends came to 14 bases. CDR1 is MGHDK and CDR2 is SYGVNS in the germline V gene. The CDR3 runs to 16 residues. CDR3 loop: CASSESMGGGNTEAFF. In DNA, the CDR3 is TGTGCCAGCAGTGAATCCATGGGCGGGGGTAACACTGAAGCTTTCTTT.

The gene calls are TRBV5-1 and TRBJ2-3; the D is unclear. The CDR3 runs to 13 residues. Germline V gene lookup returns CDR1 SGHRS and CDR2 YFSETQ. Trimming cost V 1 base and J 4 bases, with 7 bases left between them. CDR3: CASSLTGSDTQYF. DNA for the CDR3: TGCGCCAGCAGCTTGACCGGTTCAGATACGCAGTATTTT.

This clone showed up just a few times. The chain is built from TRBV9 and TRBJ2-7; maybe TRBD2 (6 bases). This CDR3 contains 14 residues. V was pared by 0 bases and J by 2 bases, with 9 bases between. The V gene's germline CDR1 is SGDLS and CDR2 YYNGEE. CDR3 bases: TGTGCCAGCAGCGTAGGCGGGACCACCTACGAGCAGTACTTC. Translation gives CASSVGGTTYEQYF.

The chain carries TRBV4-2 and TRBJ2-2, with TRBD2 matching over 8 bases. The CDR3 runs 14 residues. J was trimmed by 15 bases and V by 0 bases; bases with no gene match: 9. Germline lookup yields CDR1 LGHNA and CDR2 YNFKEQ. The CDR3 sequence: CASSQDHNTGGVFF. The CDR3 bases are TGTGCCAGCAGCCAAGATCATAACACCGGGGGGGTGTTTTTT.

CDR3 sequence (DNA): TGTGCCAGCAGCGTATTGAGCGGGGGGACGAACACCGGGGAGCTGTTTTTT. Protein: CASSVLSGGTNTGELFF. This chain links TRBV9 with TRBJ2-2; 9 bases map to TRBD2. Looked up from germline, CDR1 is SGDLS and CDR2 is YYNGEE. The CDR3 runs 17 residues. Germline trimming cut 1 base from V and 0 bases from J; bases unmatched to any gene: 4.

This chain uses TRBV6-1 with TRBJ2-1; D is uncertain. This CDR3 has 11 residues. Germline V gene data show CDR1 as MNHNS and CDR2 as SASEGT. V lost 6 bases and J 4 bases, leaving 4 bases between the germline ends. CDR3 loop: CASSRYNEQFF. DNA of the CDR3: TGTGCCAGCAGCAGGTACAATGAGCAGTTCTTC.

V usage is TRBV7-9 and J usage is TRBJ2-5, with D unclear. Germline values: CDR1 SEHNR, CDR2 FQNEAQ (reference sequence). Trimming pared 1 base from V and 5 bases from J, leaving 5 bases between. The CDR3 has 12 amino acids. The CDR3 DNA reads TGTGCCAGCAGCTTAGTTCGGGAGACCCAGTACTTC. Translating gives CASSLVRETQYF.

This chain links TRBV5-4 with TRBJ1-1, with D possibly being TRBD1 (6 bases). The length of the CDR3 is 14 residues. In germline, CDR1 is SGHNT, CDR2 YYREEE (reference sequence). Deletions cut 7 bases from V and 1 base from J, with 14 bases between. The CDR3 here is CASFPGVRNTEAFF. CDR3 nucleotides: TGTGCCAGCTTTCCAGGGGTCAGGAACACTGAAGCTTTCTTT.

This clone was recorded a few times. The CDR3 nucleotides are TGCGCCAGCAGCTTGGGTCCGTCAGATACGCAGTATTTT. This translates into CASSLGPSDTQYF. The genes are TRBV5-1 and TRBJ2-3; D is unresolved. CDR1 is SGHRS and CDR2 is YFSETQ in the germline V gene. The CDR3 sequence is 13 residues long. Trimming cost V 0 bases and J 4 bases, with 6 bases left between them. The variable domain in full, completed from reference TRBV5-1 and TRBJ2-3, reads KAGVTQTPRYLIKTRGQQVTLSCSPISGHRSVSWYQQTPGQGLQFLFEYFSETQRNKGNFPGRFSGRQFSNSRSEMNVSTLELGDSALYLCASSLGPSDTQYFGPGTRLTVL.

The chain recombines TRBV5-4 with TRBJ2-3; TRBD2 matches at 9 bases. The junction had 12 bases not matched to a gene; V was cut back by 4 bases and J by 6 bases. The CDR3 totals 16 residues. The germline V gene has CDR1 SGHNT and CDR2 YYREEE (reference sequence). CDR3 coding DNA: TGTGCCAGCAGCCCGGGACTAGCAGGAAGCTGGGATACGCAGTATTTT. Residues: CASSPGLAGSWDTQYF.

V and J are TRBV4-1 and TRBJ1-2; 8 nucleotides align to TRBD1. J gave up 7 bases and V 1 base, and 11 bases lay outside the gene matches. The CDR3 covers 16 residues. Germline CDR1 and CDR2: MGHRA and YSYEKL. Here the CDR3 reads CASSQAQGTGSSGYTF. The CDR3 bases are TGCGCCAGCAGCCAAGCCCAAGGGACAGGAAGCAGTGGCTACACCTTC.

V is TRBV14 and J is TRBJ1-1; 11 bases are shared with TRBD1. The CDR3 sequence is 16 residues long. With V trimmed by 1 base and J by 3 bases, 4 bases remained unmatched. In germline, CDR1 is SGHDN, CDR2 FVKESK. In DNA, the CDR3 is TGTGCCAGCAGCCAAGGGTGGGGACAGGGGGACACTGAAGCTTTCTTT. It specifies CASSQGWGQGDTEAFF.

This chain uses TRBV7-3 with TRBJ2-7, with 11 bases identical to TRBD2. V shed 7 bases, J shed 0 bases, and the junction held 5 bases outside the gene matches. The CDR3 extends over 15 amino acids. Looked up from germline, CDR1 is SGHTA and CDR2 is FQGTGA. The CDR3 nucleotides are TGTGCCAGCAATCCCGGGACTAGCGGCTCCTACGAGCAGTACTTC. Protein: CASNPGTSGSYEQYF.

V and J are TRBV5-1 and TRBJ2-5; 9 nucleotides line up with TRBD1. Trimming removed 4 bases from V and 2 bases from J; junction bases left unmatched: 18. Per germline, CDR1 SGHRS and CDR2 YFSETQ. The CDR3 covers 19 residues. The CDR3 bases are TGCGCCAGCAGCCTGTCCACCCGAGGGACAGGGAAGAGGCAAGAGACCCAGTACTTC. It translates to CASSLSTRGTGKRQETQYF.

The V and J genes are TRBV27 and TRBJ2-1; TRBD1 matches at 7 bases. V shed 2 bases and J 0 bases; nucleotides not matched to a gene: 1. This CDR3 region has 15 residues. CDR1 is MNHEY, CDR2 SMNVEV, per germline (reference sequence). The chain's CDR3 is CASSLHRGSYNEQFF. The CDR3 nucleotides read TGTGCCAGCAGTTTACACAGGGGCTCCTACAATGAGCAGTTCTTC.

The J gene is TRBJ2-7, the V gene TRBV5-1; tentative D call: TRBD2 (5 bases). The CDR3 contains 14 residues. Per the germline V gene, CDR1 is SGHRS and CDR2 is YFSETQ. The V and J ends lost 1 base and 0 bases respectively, with 8 bases between them. CDR3 nucleotides: TGCGCCAGCAGCTTGAAAGGAGGCTCCTACGAGCAGTACTTC. Translating it yields CASSLKGGSYEQYF. Variable domain in full (rest from reference TRBV5-1 and TRBJ2-7): KAGVTQTPRYLIKTRGQQVTLSCSPISGHRSVSWYQQTPGQGLQFLFEYFSETQRNKGNFPGRFSGRQFSNSRSEMNVSTLELGDSALYLCASSLKGGSYEQYFGPGTRLTVT.

The genes are TRBV19 and TRBJ2-7, with TRBD2 matching 8 bases. Trimming at V came to 4 bases and at J to 6 bases, leaving 5 bases not matched to a gene. Germline CDR1 is LNHDA and CDR2 is SQIVND (reference sequence). This CDR3 comprises 13 residues. The CDR3 here is CASSTVAGPEQYF. The CDR3 nucleotides are TGTGCCAGTAGTACCGTAGCGGGACCCGAGCAGTACTTC.

The chain recombines TRBV6-6 with TRBJ2-2, with 9 nucleotides matching TRBD1. This CDR3 contains 16 residues. Germline CDR1 reads MNHNY; CDR2 reads SVGAGI (reference sequence). V dropped 6 bases and J dropped 1; count of bases not matched to a gene: 6. The CDR3, as DNA: TGTGCCAGCAGGCCACCGGGACAGGGGAACACCGGGGAGCTGTTTTTT. This sequence encodes CASRPPGQGNTGELFF.

V gene TRBV9 combines with J gene TRBJ2-2; D is possibly TRBD2 (5 bases). V was clipped by 4 bases and J by 5 bases, with 12 bases between them. The germline V gene encodes CDR1 SGDLS and CDR2 YYNGEE. The CDR3 consists of 14 residues. CDR3 loop: CASSSGMVTGELFF. The CDR3, as DNA: TGTGCCAGCAGCTCGGGGATGGTTACCGGGGAGCTGTTTTTT.

The chain has TRBV4-2 and TRBJ2-1, with TRBD2 as a possible D gene (5 bases). Germline CDR1 and CDR2: LGHNA and YNFKEQ. The CDR3 sequence is 14 residues long. V was trimmed by 0 bases and J by 7 bases, leaving 10 bases between them. CDR3 sequence reads: CASSQDSGENEQFF. CDR3 nucleotides: TGTGCCAGCAGCCAAGATTCCGGGGAGAATGAGCAGTTCTTC.

V is TRBV6-5 and J is TRBJ2-3; TRBD2 is a possible D gene (7 bases). CDR1 and CDR2 from the germline V gene are MNHEY and SVGAGI. The CDR3 covers 15 residues. With 4 bases removed from V and 5 bases from J, the gap between germline ends came to 16 bases. DNA for the CDR3: TGTGCCAGCAGTTCTTACGGGGGGCAAGGAGATACGCAGTATTTT. Translation: CASSSYGGQGDTQYF.

The V gene is TRBV5-4, the J gene TRBJ1-1; tentatively, D is TRBD1 (6 bases). CDR3 length: 14 residues. Germline CDR1 and CDR2: SGHNT and YYREEE (reference sequence). Between the trimmed V and J ends, which lost 5 bases and 1 base, there was a span of 12 bases. The CDR3 protein is CASRLQGPNTEAFF. The CDR3, as DNA: TGTGCCAGCAGACTACAGGGTCCGAACACTGAAGCTTTCTTT.

This clone appeared a single time. The chain has TRBV7-3 and TRBJ2-1, with 13 nucleotides matching TRBD2. The CDR3 sequence is 16 residues long. V was pared by 6 bases and J by 7 bases, with 9 bases of the junction left unmatched. Germline values: CDR1 SGHTA, CDR2 FQGTGA. The DNA for the CDR3 is TGTGCCAGCAGGAAGACCGGACTAGCGGGGGTAAATGAGCAGTTCTTC. Translating gives CASRKTGLAGVNEQFF.

The V call is TRBV5-1, the J call TRBJ1-4; 9 nucleotides match TRBD1. With 0 bases clipped from V and 8 bases from J, the junction kept 2 bases outside the gene matches. In germline, CDR1 is SGHRS, CDR2 YFSETQ. The CDR3 extends over 14 amino acids. CDR3 DNA: TGCGCCAGCAGCTTGGGACAGGGGGAAGAAAAACTGTTTTTT. It is translated as CASSLGQGEEKLFF.

CDR3 amino acids: CASSDRGNYEQYF. DNA for the CDR3: TGTGCCAGCAGTGACAGGGGAAATTACGAGCAGTACTTC. V and J are TRBV27 and TRBJ2-7; TRBD1 agrees at 8 bases. Germline V gives CDR1 MNHEY, CDR2 SMNVEV (reference sequence). Trimming took 5 bases from V and 4 from J; bases not matched to a gene: 4. The CDR3 spans 13 residues.

This clone was observed a handful of times. V and J are TRBV5-8 and TRBJ1-1, with 8 bases matching TRBD1. V shed 4 bases, J shed 4 bases, and the junction held 6 bases outside the gene matches. Germline CDR1 reads SGHTS; CDR2 reads YDEGEE. This CDR3 contains 14 residues. CDR3 DNA: TGTGCCAGCAGCGTGCCCAGGGGGCCCACTGAAGCTTTCTTT. It translates to CASSVPRGPTEAFF.